This record looks at one T cell receptor beta chain sequence and its context. This sample stems from a study of T-cell memory formation after mild COVID-19. One entry per CDR3 protein results from TCRdb running MiXCR on the 5' RACE reads. The table lists approximately 350,000 distinct CDR3 sequences, approximately 15% of them singletons. CDR3 length: 17 residues. Germline CDR1 SGDLS, CDR2 YYNGEE. V lost 0 bases and J lost 4, with 14 bases in between. The receptor comes from a man aged 18 to 30 who had mild COVID-19 (a few samples of this study predate the infection). Cell type and time point are not known. V is TRBV9 and J is TRBJ2-6; maybe TRBD2 (5 bases). Input material: PBMCs or a T cell subset sorted from them (not recorded which). The CDR3 protein is CASSVASSGSGANVLTF. The CDR3 DNA follows: TGTGCCAGCAGCGTAGCTTCATCGGGGTCCGGGGCCAACGTCCTGACTTTC. Full variable domain (rest looked up from reference TRBV9 and TRBJ2-6): DSGVTQTPKHLITATGQRVTLRCSPRSGDLSVYWYQQSLDQGLQFLIQYYNGEERAKGNILERFSAQQFPDLHSELNLSSLELGDSALYFCASSVASSGSGANVLTFGAGSRLTVL.